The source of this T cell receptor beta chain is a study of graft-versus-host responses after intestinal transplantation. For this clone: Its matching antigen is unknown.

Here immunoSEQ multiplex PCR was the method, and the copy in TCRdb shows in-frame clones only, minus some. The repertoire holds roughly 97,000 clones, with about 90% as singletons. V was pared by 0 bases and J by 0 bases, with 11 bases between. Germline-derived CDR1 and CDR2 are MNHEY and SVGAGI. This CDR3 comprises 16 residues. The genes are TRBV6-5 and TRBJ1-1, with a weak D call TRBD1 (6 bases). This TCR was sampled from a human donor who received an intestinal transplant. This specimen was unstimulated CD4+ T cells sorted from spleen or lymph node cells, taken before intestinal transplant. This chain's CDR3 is CASSYSRGGMNTEAFF. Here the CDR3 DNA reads TGTGCCAGCAGTTACTCGAGGGGGGGAATGAACACTGAAGCTTTCTTT.